This T cell receptor beta chain stems from a study of OX40 agonist ivuxolimab in advanced cancers. Regarding the study in general: The costimulatory receptor OX40 (CD134) was targeted by ivuxolimab, a fully human IgG2 agonistic monoclonal antibody. Prior anti-PD-1, anti-PD-L1 or anti-CTLA-4 therapy was permitted, and 35% to 40% of dose-escalation patients had received checkpoint inhibitors. Intravenous ivuxolimab was administered to patients every 2 weeks at six dose levels: 0.01, 0.1, 0.3, 1.5, 3 and 10 mg/kg. Of the roughly 52 dose-escalation patients, hepatocellular carcinoma was present in about 19, melanoma in approximately 15, renal cell carcinoma in 9 and head and neck cancer in 9. The purpose of peripheral TCRbeta sequencing was to test whether ivuxolimab changed TCR sequence diversity and led to clonal T-cell expansion. Partial responses occurred in three dose-escalation patients: two with cutaneous melanoma and one with hepatocellular carcinoma. The paper covers the monotherapy dose-escalation part of the phase I ivuxolimab trial, which included N ≈ 50 patients. A male proportion of around 81% and a mean age of approximately 58 years, ranging from 23 to 79, were recorded for the dose-escalation cohort. Broad study findings and their caveats: Which antigens the clonally expanded peripheral T cells were specific for was not determined. After ivuxolimab, CD8+ T cells had more expanded clones than CD4+ T cells on average. Partial responders in the 0.1-3.0 mg/kg groups had among the lowest normalized peripheral clonal expansion, especially among CD8+ T cells. Low levels of normalized T-cell clonal expansion were also seen in some patients who did not respond. At doses of 0.1 to 3.0 mg/kg, clonal expansion of both CD4+ and CD8+ T cells in blood was seen between baseline and week 6.

The trial excluded patients who had a history of autoimmune disease or who were on systemic immunosuppression. Peripheral blood for TCR sequencing was drawn from every dose cohort at baseline, at cycle 4 day 1 and at cycle 7 day 1. Samples came from an open-label, multicenter, first-in-human phase I dose-escalation trial of ivuxolimab. Adults with locally advanced or metastatic melanoma, renal cell, hepatocellular, or head and neck squamous cell carcinoma were enrolled in the trial. Before TCR sequencing, CD4+ T cells and CD8+ T cells from peripheral blood were sorted into separate populations. For sequencing of the TCRbeta CDR3 region, genomic DNA was extracted from the sorted cells. TCRbeta CDR3 regions were sequenced using the immunoSEQ Assay. TCRdb's version of the immuneACCESS table is confined to in-frame rearrangements and falls short of the full clone set. An unresolved V gene accounts for under half of the shortfall where checked; the remainder is of unknown origin. A total of around 60,000 clones appear in this sample, around 90% of them only once. About 25% of the sample belongs to the ten largest clones.

V loses 4 bases, J loses 4 bases, and the germline ends lie 14 bases apart. Counted from cysteine to phenylalanine, this CDR3 has 14 amino acids. The kept DNA is CDR3 alone, 42 bases in frame from the first base. The germline V gene gives CDR1 as SGHRS and CDR2 as YFSETQ. Notes on this clone: The antigen it recognizes is unknown. No quality values exist for individual bases; no much larger clone is one base distant.

The source of this sequence is an adult with an advanced solid tumor such as melanoma, head and neck, liver or kidney cancer. The source material was CD4+ or CD8+ T cells sorted from blood, sampled in a trial of the OX40 agonist ivuxolimab. The chain links TRBV5-1 with TRBJ2-5; TRBD1 is possibly the D segment (6 matching bases). The DNA sequence is TGCGCCAGCAGCAGCAACAGGGTTGGAGAGACCCAGTACTTC. It encodes CASSSNRVGETQYF.